A single sample is the source of the 31 T cell receptor beta chains below, sequenced in a study of blood T cell repertoires in COVID-19. The method was immunoSEQ multiplex PCR; TCRdb's version includes in-frame clones alone and lacks a portion of them. The sample consists of 180,000 or so clones, around 80% of them appearing once. What was sequenced was peripheral blood. The receptors originated from a human donor with acute or convalescent COVID-19. The donor label of this sample is uncertain.

DNA for the CDR3: TGCGCCAGCAGCACCCAGGCTGCAACTAATGAAAAACTGTTTTTT. This encodes CASSTQAATNEKLFF. The chain carries TRBV5-1 and TRBJ1-4; no reliable D call. This CDR3 spans 15 amino acids. Germline assignment: CDR1 SGHRS and CDR2 YFSETQ. V dropped 4 bases and J dropped 0 bases, with 10 bases sitting between them. Full variable domain (missing parts from reference TRBV5-1 and TRBJ1-4): KAGVTQTPRYLIKTRGQQVTLSCSPISGHRSVSWYQQTPGQGLQFLFEYFSETQRNKGNFPGRFSGRQFSNSRSEMNVSTLELGDSALYLCASSTQAATNEKLFFGSGTQLSVL.

This clone has only one observation. This chain joins TRBV11-2 and TRBJ1-4, with no clear D. Trimming took 7 bases from V and 3 from J, leaving 15 bases between them. This CDR3 is 15 amino acids long. CDR1 and CDR2 (germline): SGHAT, FQNNGV. In DNA, the CDR3 is TGTGCCAGCACCCTCGATCGAGTGGCTAATGAAAAACTGTTTTTT. Its protein product is CASTLDRVANEKLFF.

The V and J genes are TRBV1 and TRBJ2-1; TRBD1 is the table's D call and was not checked against the DNA. TRBV1 is described as a pseudogene. The CDR3 spans 16 residues. This chain's CDR3 is CTSSQAPEGVGNEQFF. The CDR3, as DNA: TGCACCAGCAGCCAAGCCCCCGAGGGGGTCGGGAATGAGCAGTTCTTC.

The CDR3 protein is CAWSVITGINSPLHF. CDR3 nucleotide sequence: TGTGCCTGGAGTGTAATAACAGGGATTAATTCACCCCTCCACTTT. The V call is TRBV30, the J call TRBJ1-6; weak D call: TRBD1 (6 bases). Trimming removed 0 bases from V and 6 bases from J, with 12 bases in between. The CDR3 runs 15 residues. Germline CDR1 GTSNPN, CDR2 SVGIG (reference sequence).

The chain uses TRBV28 and TRBJ1-5, with TRBD1 identical over 8 bases. V was clipped by 6 bases and J by 4 bases; unmatched bases: 11. The CDR3 spans 16 residues. Germline values: CDR1 MDHEN, CDR2 SYDVKM. In DNA, the CDR3 is TGTGCCAGCAGATCCCAAGGACAGGGTGAAAATCAGCCCCAGCATTTT. It is translated as CASRSQGQGENQPQHF.

V and J are TRBV6-2 or TRBV6-3 and TRBJ1-1; no definite D call. V gave up 0 bases and J gave up 4 bases, with 9 bases separating them. The germline gives CDR1 MNHEY, CDR2 SVGEGT. The CDR3 loop spans 14 amino acids. The CDR3 region is CASSYSRVTTEAFF. The CDR3 DNA reads TGTGCCAGCAGTTACTCGAGGGTGACCACTGAAGCTTTCTTT.

The chain carries TRBV12-3 or TRBV12-4 and TRBJ2-1, with 7 bases that match TRBD1. The CDR3 extends over 12 amino acids. J gave up 7 bases and V 8 bases, and 5 bases lay outside the gene matches. CDR3 residues: CASDRVRNEQFF. For the CDR3, the DNA is TGTGCCAGCGACAGGGTCCGGAATGAGCAGTTCTTC.

The CDR3 sequence is CASSRIGGETQYF. The DNA of the CDR3 is TGCGCCAGCAGCCGGATCGGCGGAGAGACCCAGTACTTC. V is TRBV4-1 and J is TRBJ2-5; D is unresolved. Germline values: CDR1 MGHRA, CDR2 YSYEKL. This CDR3 is 13 amino acids long. The V gene lost 4 bases and the J gene lost 4 bases, with 10 bases spanning the gap.

This clone was seen once. The chain couples TRBV9 to TRBJ1-4; D perhaps matches TRBD1 (5 bases). The CDR3 length is 14 residues. Looked up from germline, CDR1 is SGDLS and CDR2 is YYNGEE. Trimming cost V 7 bases and J 2 bases, with 12 bases left between them. CDR3 sequence: CASGSRQTNEKLFF. In nucleotides, the CDR3 is TGTGCCAGCGGCTCGCGACAGACTAATGAAAAACTGTTTTTT.

This chain joins TRBV10-1 and TRBJ2-1; 9 bases map to TRBD2. Germline loops: CDR1 WNHNN, CDR2 SYGVQD (reference sequence). CDR3 length: 18 amino acids. Trimming took 1 base from V and 7 from J; bases not matched to a gene: 14. The CDR3 DNA reads as TGCGCCAGCAGTGAGTGGGTAGCGGGAGACAAAGCGGGGAATGAGCAGTTCTTC. Protein: CASSEWVAGDKAGNEQFF.

This sequence joins TRBV28 and TRBJ2-7, with a possible D match to TRBD1 (5 bases). CDR1 MDHEN and CDR2 SYDVKM come from the germline V gene. The CDR3 runs 14 residues. V shed 6 bases and J shed 1 base, with 13 bases lying between them. In nucleotides, the CDR3 is TGTGCCAGCAGCCGCCCCCAGGGATCCTACGAGCAGTACTTC. The encoded protein is CASSRPQGSYEQYF.

This sequence joins TRBV28 and TRBJ1-2, with unresolved D. This CDR3 has 13 amino acids. V was shortened by 1 base and J by 2 bases, with 5 bases between the two germline ends. Germline V gives CDR1 MDHEN, CDR2 SYDVKM. Here the CDR3 DNA reads TGTGCCAGCAGTTTATATCAGAACTATGGCTACACCTTC. Protein sequence: CASSLYQNYGYTF.

This clone was picked up one time. The rearrangement uses TRBV25-1 and TRBJ2-7; the match to TRBD2 covers 9 bases. J was trimmed by 2 bases and V by 4 bases; bases with no gene match: 9. CDR1 and CDR2 from the germline V gene are MGHDK and SYGVNS. The CDR3 runs 16 residues. CDR3 protein: CASSGPLRGRAYEQYF. In nucleotides, the CDR3 is TGTGCCAGCAGTGGCCCCCTCCGCGGGAGGGCCTACGAGCAGTACTTC.

The chain uses TRBV19 and TRBJ1-3; D call uncertain. Germline-derived CDR1 and CDR2 are LNHDA and SQIVND (reference sequence). The CDR3 sequence is 16 residues long. Deletions cut 0 bases from V and 4 bases from J, with 13 bases between. The CDR3 protein is CASSIDRGTRGNTIYF. CDR3 bases: TGTGCCAGTAGTATAGATCGGGGAACTCGCGGAAACACCATATATTTT.

The chain couples TRBV28 to TRBJ1-5; D is possibly TRBD1 (6 bases). Germline CDR1 reads MDHEN; CDR2 reads SYDVKM. CDR3 length equals 14 residues. The ends were cut back, 8 bases at V and 4 bases at J, with 15 bases in the middle. The chain's CDR3 is CASGGAGRNQPQHF. The CDR3 region has the DNA TGTGCCAGCGGGGGGGCCGGGAGGAATCAGCCCCAGCATTTT. The entire variable domain, with the rest obtained from reference TRBV28 and TRBJ1-5, is as follows: DVKVTQSSRYLVKRTGEKVFLECVQDMDHENMFWYRQDPGLGLRLIYFSYDVKMKEKGDIPEGYSVSREKKERFSLILESASTNQTSMYLCASGGAGRNQPQHFGDGTRLSIL.

The rearrangement joins TRBV7-2 to TRBJ1-2; TRBD1 is a possible D gene (6 bases). Germline lookup yields CDR1 SGHTA and CDR2 FQGNSA. The CDR3 extends over 14 amino acids. V shed 4 bases and J shed 4 bases, with 13 bases lying between them. As DNA, the CDR3 is TGTGCCAGCAGCTCGGGACACCAAGTCTATGGCTACACCTTC. As protein: CASSSGHQVYGYTF.

The V and J genes are TRBV19 and TRBJ2-3; TRBD2 matches 16 bases. V lost 4 bases, J lost 2 bases, and 6 bases stayed unmatched. Per germline, CDR1 LNHDA and CDR2 SQIVND (reference sequence). The CDR3 contains 18 residues. The CDR3 sequence is CASSSSGTSGRATDTQYF. CDR3 DNA sequence: TGTGCCAGTAGTAGCTCCGGGACTAGCGGGAGGGCCACAGATACGCAGTATTTT.

The V and J genes are TRBV10-3 and TRBJ2-3; 7 positions agree with TRBD1. Germline V lookup: CDR1 ENHRY, CDR2 SYGVKD. The length of the CDR3 is 14 residues. The trim removed 5 bases at V and 5 bases at J, leaving 7 bases unmatched. CDR3 nucleotide sequence: TGTGCCATCAGTAGGGGACAGTCGCTAGATACGCAGTATTTT. Its protein product is CAISRGQSLDTQYF.

This chain uses TRBV28 with TRBJ1-1; D is unresolved. Trimming removed 8 bases from V and 0 bases from J, with 13 bases in between. The CDR3 spans 14 residues. Germline CDR1 reads MDHEN; CDR2 reads SYDVKM. The CDR3: CASGEGVMNTEAFF. CDR3 nucleotides: TGTGCCAGCGGAGAAGGAGTCATGAACACTGAAGCTTTCTTT.

This clone has just a few counts. V and J are TRBV12-3 or TRBV12-4 and TRBJ1-1, with unresolved D. Trimming left V 2 bases short and J 6 bases short, with 10 bases between. The CDR3 contains 13 residues. CDR3 sequence reads: CASSLRRYAEAFF. CDR3 in DNA: TGTGCCAGCAGTTTACGGCGGTACGCTGAAGCTTTCTTT.

This rearrangement joins TRBV5-5 to TRBJ1-2; 8 positions match TRBD1. CDR1 and CDR2 from the germline V gene are SGHKS and YYEKEE (reference sequence). The V and J ends lost 1 base and 6 bases, in that order; junction bases with no gene match: 2. The CDR3 runs 13 residues. This CDR3 is CASSLQGADGYTF. Here the CDR3 DNA reads TGTGCCAGCAGCTTGCAGGGGGCGGATGGCTACACCTTC.

This clone was counted only a few times. The chain uses TRBV28 and TRBJ2-7; D is undetermined. This CDR3 contains 13 residues. The V gene's germline CDR1 is MDHEN and CDR2 SYDVKM. The V and J ends lost 5 bases and 3 bases respectively, with 11 bases between them. As DNA, the CDR3 is TGTGCCAGCAGTCCCGACATTCTCTACGAGCAGTACTTC. It translates to CASSPDILYEQYF.

The chain has TRBV28 and TRBJ2-3; D may be TRBD2 (5 bases). Germline V lookup: CDR1 MDHEN, CDR2 SYDVKM. Trimming pared 3 bases from V and 6 bases from J, leaving 16 bases between. This CDR3 is 15 amino acids long. The CDR3 loop is CASSLLSPLADTQYF. For the CDR3, the DNA is TGTGCCAGCAGTTTGTTGTCACCGCTAGCTGATACGCAGTATTTT.

The sample holds one count of this clone. The V and J genes are TRBV6-1 and TRBJ1-6, with no clear D. V shed 2 bases and J shed 7 bases, with 6 bases lying between them. This CDR3 region has 13 residues. Germline CDR1 is MNHNS and CDR2 is SASEGT. The CDR3 loop reads CASSESSNSPLHF. Here the CDR3 DNA reads TGTGCCAGCAGTGAATCGTCGAATTCACCCCTCCACTTT.

This clone has just a few counts. The rearrangement joins TRBV19 to TRBJ1-3; TRBD1 agrees at 7 bases. In germline, CDR1 is LNHDA, CDR2 SQIVND (reference sequence). J lost 0 bases, V lost 5 bases, and 7 bases had no gene match. The CDR3 has 16 amino acids. The CDR3 DNA reads as TGTGCCAGTAGTGTCGACAGGGCCCCCTCTGGAAACACCATATATTTT. Amino acids: CASSVDRAPSGNTIYF. Using reference TRBV19 and TRBJ1-3 for the parts outside the CDR3, the full variable domain is DGGITQSPKYLFRKEGQNVTLSCEQNLNHDAMYWYRQDPGQGLRLIYYSQIVNDFQKGDIAEGYSVSREKKESFPLTVTSAQKNPTAFYLCASSVDRAPSGNTIYFGEGSWLTVV.

V is TRBV6-5 and J is TRBJ2-1; D gene uncertain. The CDR3 length is 15 residues. Trimming left V 8 bases short and J 0 bases short, with 14 bases between. Per the germline V gene, CDR1 is MNHEY and CDR2 is SVGAGI. The CDR3 protein is CASRSTASSYNEQFF. Here the CDR3 DNA reads TGTGCCAGCCGTTCGACTGCTAGCTCCTACAATGAGCAGTTCTTC.

The chain uses TRBV6-6 and TRBJ2-1; TRBD2 aligns across 12 bases. CDR3 length equals 18 residues. Trimming cost V 6 bases and J 1 base; bases outside gene matches: 10. Germline-derived CDR1 and CDR2 are MNHNY and SVGAGI (reference sequence). CDR3 sequence reads: CASSRWTSGIRSYNEQFF. The DNA of the CDR3 is TGTGCCAGCAGCCGATGGACTAGCGGGATCAGGTCCTACAATGAGCAGTTCTTC.

The chain has TRBV6-5 and TRBJ2-6; D gene uncertain. CDR3 length: 15 residues. Germline lookup yields CDR1 MNHEY and CDR2 SVGAGI. The ends were cut back, 2 bases at V and 0 bases at J, with 5 bases in the middle. The chain's CDR3 is CASSYGLSGANVLTF. As DNA, the CDR3 is TGTGCCAGCAGTTACGGCCTCTCTGGGGCCAACGTCCTGACTTTC.

The chain couples TRBV5-3 to TRBJ1-6; 7 nucleotides match TRBD1. TRBV5-3 is sorted into the ORF group, with uncertain function. Unmatched junction bases numbered 2, after V lost 0 bases and J lost 5 bases. The CDR3 is 15 amino acids. The CDR3 DNA reads TGTGCCAGAAGCTTGGGACAGGGCCATAATTCACCCCTCCACTTT. The encoded protein is CARSLGQGHNSPLHF.

The chain carries TRBV10-3 and TRBJ1-1, with TRBD1 identical over 9 bases. The CDR3 loop spans 13 amino acids. The V segment lost 6 bases and the J segment 3 bases; nucleotides outside the gene matches: 2. Germline V gene sequence: CDR1 ENHRY, CDR2 SYGVKD. Here the CDR3 reads CAISRTGDTEAFF. CDR3 bases: TGTGCCATCAGCCGGACAGGGGACACTGAAGCTTTCTTT.

The chain carries TRBV11-2 and TRBJ2-4; D remains ambiguous. Trimming took 5 bases from V and 2 from J, leaving 10 bases between them. Germline assignment: CDR1 SGHAT and CDR2 FQNNGV. The CDR3 runs 14 residues. The CDR3 DNA reads TGTGCCAGCAGCCCGTCGGGTACCAAAAACATTCAGTACTTC. Protein product: CASSPSGTKNIQYF.